What follows is one T cell receptor (beta chain) and its context. The table came from immunoSEQ multiplex PCR; TCRdb's copy has only in-frame clones and leaves some out. This sample yields approximately 250,000 clones, of which approximately 65% are seen a single time; 11% belongs to the top ten. There are 12 residues in the CDR3. CDR1 is MGHDK and CDR2 is SYGVNS in the germline V gene. With 8 bases removed from V and 0 bases from J, the gap between germline ends came to 5 bases. This sample is drawn from a study of shared clonotypes between healthy human individuals. From CD4+ cells came CD45RA+ naive and CD45RA-negative memory subsets.

The receptor was derived from a man aged 25-45 years in good health. This chain connects TRBV25-1 to TRBJ2-1; no clear D gene. Source material: memory CD4+ T cells sorted from blood. Subset specified: CD45RA-negative fraction. CDR3 coding DNA: TGTGCCAGCGGAGACTCCTACAATGAGCAGTTCTTC. Translating gives CASGDSYNEQFF.